These T cell receptor beta chains were read from a single sample in a study of blood T cell repertoires in COVID-19. The table came from immunoSEQ multiplex PCR; TCRdb's copy has only in-frame clones and leaves some out. This sample has 150,000 or so clones, with less than 85% found just once. Sequencing input: peripheral blood. The receptors here all came from a woman at least 80 years old with acute or convalescent COVID-19. The CDR3 runs from the conserved cysteine through the conserved F or W. The order of the fields is V gene, J gene, clone size, CDR3 protein. Expanded clones get a size class; other rows say once, few or many, or leave the size out.

TRBV10-2,TRBJ2-2,.,CASTLAGEGAGELFF
TRBV5-1,TRBJ2-7,once,CASSLFSYEQYF
TRBV19,TRBJ2-4,.,CASSISGNVGNIQYF
TRBV5-4,TRBJ1-3,few,CASSATGYGNTIYF
TRBV7-9,TRBJ2-7,.,CASSLLAGLAGGGLHF
TRBV5-4,TRBJ1-2,.,CASTTIPGPGLGYGYTF
TRBV5-4,TRBJ2-3,.,CASSTRTGKTDTQYF
TRBV12-3/TRBV12-4,TRBJ1-5,.,CASSIDRGQPQHF
TRBV6-2/TRBV6-3,TRBJ1-5,.,CASSRDSSNQPQHF
TRBV2,TRBJ1-4,.,CASQRVTGGNEKLFF
TRBV28,TRBJ2-3,.,CASSLAGGPPYF
TRBV3-1/TRBV3-2,TRBJ1-1,.,CASSQDGENTEAFF
TRBV28,TRBJ2-7,.,CASTSSTLEQYF
TRBV4-1,TRBJ2-7,few,CASSQEWLAGVPGQYF
TRBV5-1,TRBJ2-5,.,CASSLGAGGEETQYF
TRBV19,TRBJ2-2,.,CASSLGLAGWEGGELFF